The present T cell receptor beta chain was sequenced within a study of blood T cell repertoires in COVID-19. Profiled with immunoSEQ multiplex PCR; TCRdb holds only in-frame clones, not every one. This table has around 200,000 clones, 80% to 90% appearing once. Germline assignment: CDR1 MDHEN and CDR2 SYDVKM. The CDR3 runs 15 residues. V was pared by 5 bases and J by 4 bases, with 11 bases of the junction left unmatched. This clonotype originated in a man aged 35-49 years with acute or convalescent COVID-19. Sequenced: peripheral blood. This chain connects TRBV28 to TRBJ2-7; 7 nucleotides agree with TRBD1. CDR3 nucleotides: TGTGCCAGCAGTGGGACGAGGGGGCTTTCATACGAGCAGTACTTC. This gives the protein CASSGTRGLSYEQYF.